The rows below give T cell receptor beta chains drawn from one sample of a study of T cells in Graves' hyperthyroidism and ophthalmopathy. TCRdb re-called the multiplex PCR reads through MiXCR, storing one row per CDR3 protein. Altogether just under 750,000 distinct CDR3 sequences are present, roughly a third being singletons, with the ten largest covering roughly 30%. Sequencing was done on a sample of blood. All receptors come from a woman between 40 and 55 years old with Graves' hyperthyroidism. CDR3s include the opening cysteine and the closing phenylalanine or tryptophan. A D gene is named only where the DNA matches it firmly. The size field is filled for only some rows; it gives once, few, many or a size class.

>TRBJ1-2|-|TRBV6-5|TRBD1
CASSRTGPYGYTF
TGTGCCAGCAGTCGGACAGGACCCTATGGCTACACCTTC
>TRBJ1-2|-|TRBV15|TRBD1
CATSRNGPTGNRGYTF
TGTGCCACCAGCAGGAATGGCCCGACAGGGAATCGGGGCTACACCTTC
>TRBJ2-3|few|TRBV7-9|-
CASSRSSTDTQYF
TGTGCCAGCAGCAGAAGTAGCACAGATACGCAGTATTTT
>TRBJ2-7|-|TRBV5-1|-
CASSLDLGKVYEQYF
TGCGCCAGCAGCTTGGATCTGGGGAAAGTCTACGAGCAGTACTTC
>TRBJ2-7|few|TRBV29-1|-
CSGLNSYEQYF
TGCAGCGGCCTTAACTCCTACGAGCAGTACTTC
>TRBJ1-1|few|TRBV14|-
CASSPYRWGPNTEAFF
TGTGCCAGCAGCCCGTATAGGTGGGGGCCGAACACTGAAGCTTTCTTT
>TRBJ2-7|few|TRBV10-3|-
CASSLVVYEQYF
TGTGCCAGCAGTTTGGTCGTCTACGAGCAGTACTTC
>TRBJ2-7|few|TRBV25-1|-
CASSDARAGTNEQYF
TGTGCCAGCAGTGATGCTCGGGCAGGGACCAACGAGCAGTACTTC
>TRBJ2-1|few|TRBV7-9|TRBD2
CASGLAGANEQFF
TGTGCCAGCGGTCTAGCGGGAGCCAATGAGCAGTTCTTC
>TRBJ2-7|-|TRBV7-2|-
CASCQDRGGSQYF
TGTGCCAGCTGCCAAGATAGGGGGGGATCGCAGTACTTC
>TRBJ2-2|-|TRBV7-2|-
CASSPYTGEFFF
TGTGCCAGCAGCCCTTACACCGGGGAGTTTTTTTTT
>TRBJ1-4|few|TRBV18|-
CASSRLHEKLFF
TGTGCCAGCTCACGCCTACATGAAAAACTGTTTTTT
>TRBJ1-4|many|TRBV7-9|TRBD1
CASSPGTGGVDEKLFF
TGTGCCAGCAGCCCCGGGACAGGGGGGGTGGATGAAAAACTGTTTTTT
>TRBJ2-7|-|TRBV7-3|-
CASSLGGGANEQYF
TGTGCCAGCAGCTTAGGGGGGGGCGCGAACGAGCAGTACTTC
>TRBJ2-5|-|TRBV6-2/TRBV6-3|-
CASSYWQGQTQYF
TGTGCCAGCAGTTACTGGCAGGGCCAGACCCAGTACTTC
>TRBJ2-3|few|TRBV5-1|-
CASSHQGTDTQYF
TGTGCCAGCAGCCACCAAGGCACAGATACGCAGTATTTT
>TRBJ2-7|-|TRBV29-1|TRBD1
CSVGRQGEYEQYF
TGCAGCGTTGGACGACAGGGGGAGTACGAGCAGTACTTC
>TRBJ2-5|many|TRBV20-1|TRBD1
CSQTGGETQYF
TGCAGTCAGACAGGGGGAGAGACCCAGTACTTC
>TRBJ1-6|few|TRBV4-3|-
CASSRAIGDNSPLHF
TGCGCCAGCAGCCGAGCGATCGGGGATAATTCACCCCTCCACTTT
>TRBJ2-5|-|TRBV20-1|-
CSEGAGKTQYF
TGCAGTGAAGGGGCAGGGAAGACCCAGTACTTC
>TRBJ2-7|few|TRBV10-3|-
CASSRQARSSYEQYF
TGTGCCAGCAGCCGACAGGCGAGGAGCTCCTACGAGCAGTACTTC
>TRBJ2-2|few|TRBV6-2/TRBV6-3|-
CASNPEARNTGELFF
TGTGCCAGCAACCCGGAGGCCAGGAACACCGGGGAGCTGTTTTTT
>TRBJ2-2|-|TRBV28|-
CASTGQVYGELFF
TGTGCCAGCACCGGGCAGGTCTACGGGGAGCTGTTTTTT
>TRBJ2-3|few|TRBV20-1|-
CSARRREVTDTQYF
TGCAGTGCTAGACGCAGGGAGGTAACAGATACGCAGTATTTT
>TRBJ2-2|-|TRBV12-3/TRBV12-4|TRBD2
CASSPGTSGSNTGELFF
TGTGCCAGCAGTCCCGGGACTAGCGGGTCGAACACCGGGGAGCTGTTTTTT
>TRBJ1-1|many|TRBV15|-
CATSRVGAWAEAFF
TGTGCCACCAGCAGAGTGGGAGCTTGGGCTGAAGCTTTCTTT
>TRBJ2-7|-|TRBV6-2/TRBV6-3|-
CASTDGKYEGTYEQYF
TGTGCCAGCACCGACGGGAAGTATGAGGGTACTTACGAGCAGTACTTC
>TRBJ1-1|many|TRBV7-2|-
CASSRFDSLSTEAFF
TGTGCCAGCAGCCGCTTCGACAGCCTGAGTACTGAAGCTTTCTTT
>TRBJ2-7|-|TRBV2|-
CASSEGTVAYEQYF
TGTGCCAGCAGTGAAGGGACGGTAGCCTACGAGCAGTACTTC
>TRBJ1-4|few|TRBV5-1|-
CASSLRAADEKLFF
TGCGCCAGCAGCTTGAGGGCAGCGGATGAAAAACTGTTTTTT
>TRBJ2-7|few|TRBV6-1|-
CASSGRVTSLSYEQYF
TGTGCCAGCAGTGGCCGGGTGACGTCACTCTCCTACGAGCAGTACTTC
>TRBJ1-6|-|TRBV7-2|-
CASSQDLGVGIASPLHF
TGCGCCAGCAGCCAAGATCTGGGAGTCGGTATAGCGTCACCCCTCCACTTT
>TRBJ2-5|-|TRBV7-6|TRBD2
CASSFRPGGPPGVETQYF
TGTGCCAGCAGCTTTCGGCCGGGGGGACCCCCAGGCGTGGAGACCCAGTACTTC
>TRBJ1-4|many|TRBV5-1|-
CASSLIPDEKLFF
TGCGCCAGCAGCTTGATACCCGATGAAAAACTGTTTTTT
>TRBJ2-5|few|TRBV7-9|TRBD2
CASIVSGTSRPETQYF
TGTGCCAGCATCGTTTCCGGGACTAGTCGTCCAGAGACCCAGTACTTC
>TRBJ1-2|-|TRBV12-3/TRBV12-4|-
CASSGSSTGLYGYTF
TGTGCCAGCTCAGGCTCCTCGACAGGCCTTTATGGCTACACCTTC
>TRBJ1-6|once|TRBV5-1|-
CASSLASNNLPLHF
TGCGCCAGCAGCTTGGCCAGTAACAATTTACCCCTCCACTTT